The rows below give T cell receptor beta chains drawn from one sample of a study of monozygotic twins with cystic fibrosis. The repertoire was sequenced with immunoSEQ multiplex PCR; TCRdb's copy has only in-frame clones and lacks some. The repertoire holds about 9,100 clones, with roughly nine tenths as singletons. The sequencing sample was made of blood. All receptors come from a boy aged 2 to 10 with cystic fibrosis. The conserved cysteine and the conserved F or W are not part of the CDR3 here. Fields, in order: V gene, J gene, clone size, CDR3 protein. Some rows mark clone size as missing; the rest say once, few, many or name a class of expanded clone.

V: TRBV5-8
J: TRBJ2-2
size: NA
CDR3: ASGAKLAGGPSNTGELF

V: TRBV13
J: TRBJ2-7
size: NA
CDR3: ASSSNAGRYEQY

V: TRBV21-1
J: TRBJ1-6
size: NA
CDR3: ASANDAQPLH

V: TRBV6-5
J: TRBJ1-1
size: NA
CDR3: ASKGGSLNTEAF

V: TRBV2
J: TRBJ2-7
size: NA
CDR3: ASTTRQGFSYEQY

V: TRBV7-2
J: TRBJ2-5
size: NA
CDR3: ASSLGVVAQGMETQY

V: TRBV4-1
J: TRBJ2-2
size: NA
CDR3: ASSQSPAVRDTGELF

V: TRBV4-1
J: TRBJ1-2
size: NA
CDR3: ASRAAGRGANYGYT

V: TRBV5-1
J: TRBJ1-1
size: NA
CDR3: ASSRYGGNTEAF

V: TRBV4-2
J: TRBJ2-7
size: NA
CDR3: ASSQGLAGGLVYEQY

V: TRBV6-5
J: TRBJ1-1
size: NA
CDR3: ASKRDTEAF

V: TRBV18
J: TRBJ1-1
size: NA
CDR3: ASSPGQNTEAF

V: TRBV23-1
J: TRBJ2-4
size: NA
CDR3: ASSQVGSLAKNIQY

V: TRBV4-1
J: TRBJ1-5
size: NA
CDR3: ASSQVGVGQPQH

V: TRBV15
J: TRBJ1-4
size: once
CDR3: ATSSGTGAEKLF

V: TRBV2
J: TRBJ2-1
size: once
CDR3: ASLSTKGYNEQF

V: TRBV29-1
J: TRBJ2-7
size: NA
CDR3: SVEVWSEQY

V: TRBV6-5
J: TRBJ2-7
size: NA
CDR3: ASSYFRGPNYEQY

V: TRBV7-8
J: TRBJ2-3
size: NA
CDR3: ASSLGPGDTQY

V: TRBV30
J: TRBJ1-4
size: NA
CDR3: AWETGFGRKLF

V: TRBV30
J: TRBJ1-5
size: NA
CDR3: AWPDSFSNQPQH

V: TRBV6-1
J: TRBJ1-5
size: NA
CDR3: ASSDFSNQPQH

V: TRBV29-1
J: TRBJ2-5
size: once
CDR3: SVSQAGGQETQY

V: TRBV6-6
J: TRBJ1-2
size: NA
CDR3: ASSYLGGGGYT

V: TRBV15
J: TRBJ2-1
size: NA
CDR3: ATSRGQGAISYNEQF

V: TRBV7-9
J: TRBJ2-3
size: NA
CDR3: ASSFAGGREDTQY

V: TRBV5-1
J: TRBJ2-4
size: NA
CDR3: ASSLDMAKNIQY

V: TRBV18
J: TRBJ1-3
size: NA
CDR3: ASSPPGTSGNTIY

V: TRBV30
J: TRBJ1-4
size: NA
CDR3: AWRRSSYATNEKLF

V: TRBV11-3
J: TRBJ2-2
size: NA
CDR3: ASSFRDRVSPNTGELF

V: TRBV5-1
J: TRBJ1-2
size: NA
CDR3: ASSPHPPGQTYGYT

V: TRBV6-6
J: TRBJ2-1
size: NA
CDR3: ASSPQLRGRGDEQF

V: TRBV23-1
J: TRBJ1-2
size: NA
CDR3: ASSHFTGHLGGYT

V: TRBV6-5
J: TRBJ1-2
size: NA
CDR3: ASSQDRVGGYT

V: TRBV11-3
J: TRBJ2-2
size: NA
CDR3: ASSLEDRGGELF

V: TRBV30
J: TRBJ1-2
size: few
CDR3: AWTTASSGTPT

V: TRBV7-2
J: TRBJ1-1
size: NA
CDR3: ASSFQVLSTEAF

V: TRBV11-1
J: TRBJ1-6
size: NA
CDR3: ASSLEGAYNSPLH

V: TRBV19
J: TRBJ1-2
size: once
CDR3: ASCPRAGGGWYDGYT

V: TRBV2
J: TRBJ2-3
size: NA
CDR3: ASSENSGFTDTQY

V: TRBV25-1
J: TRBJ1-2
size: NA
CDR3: ASSEFTGGYGYT

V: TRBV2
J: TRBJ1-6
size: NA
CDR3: ASSRDSSYNSPLH